These T cell receptor beta chains were read from a single sample in a study of T-cell reconstitution after alpha-beta-depleted transplantation in children. TCRdb independently ran MiXCR on the PCR reads; one entry per CDR3 protein. This sample has about 300,000 distinct CDR3 sequences; about a tenth occur once, and the top ten carry 7.5%. The sample consisted of PBMCs, taken before TCRalphabeta/CD19-depleted stem cell transplant. Receptor source: a boy under three years old with acute myeloid leukemia, due to receive a stem cell transplant. The CDR3 runs from the conserved cysteine through the conserved F or W. A D gene is named only where the DNA matches it firmly. Clone size, where shown, is once, few, many, or a class for clones that have expanded.

j_call: TRBJ2-3
d_call: NA
clone_size: many
v_call: TRBV20-1
cdr3_length: 12
cdr3_nt: TGCAGTGCTAGCAGGGCGGAAGATACGCAGTATTTT
cdr3_aa: CSASRAEDTQYF

j_call: TRBJ2-5
d_call: NA
clone_size: NA
v_call: TRBV3-1
cdr3_length: 13
cdr3_nt: TGTGCCAGCGGGGGGACGGCTCAAGAGACCCAGTACTTC
cdr3_aa: CASGGTAQETQYF

j_call: TRBJ2-1
d_call: NA
clone_size: many
v_call: TRBV20-1
cdr3_length: 18
cdr3_nt: TGCAGTGCTAGATCGGTTCAAAAGCTGGAGATCTGGGACAATGAGCAGTTCTTC
cdr3_aa: CSARSVQKLEIWDNEQFF

j_call: TRBJ1-5
d_call: NA
clone_size: many
v_call: TRBV28
cdr3_length: 15
cdr3_nt: TGTGCCAGCAAGGAGGGCGGGAATGGCAATCAGCCCCAGCATTTT
cdr3_aa: CASKEGGNGNQPQHF

j_call: TRBJ2-7
d_call: NA
clone_size: many
v_call: TRBV4-3
cdr3_length: 15
cdr3_nt: TGCGCCAGCAGCCAAGGGAAACTAGGGCCCTACGAGCAGTACTTC
cdr3_aa: CASSQGKLGPYEQYF

j_call: TRBJ2-2
d_call: TRBD2
clone_size: few
v_call: TRBV20-1
cdr3_length: 15
cdr3_nt: TGCAGTGCTCTCGTAGCGGGCAGGAACACCGGGGAGCTGTTTTTT
cdr3_aa: CSALVAGRNTGELFF

j_call: TRBJ2-1
d_call: NA
clone_size: many
v_call: TRBV24-1
cdr3_length: 16
cdr3_nt: TGTGCCACCAGTGATTTGGGCGGTAGCTCCTACAATGAGCAGTTCTTC
cdr3_aa: CATSDLGGSSYNEQFF

j_call: TRBJ2-1
d_call: NA
clone_size: many
v_call: TRBV5-1
cdr3_length: 16
cdr3_nt: TGCGCCAGCGGAAGGCGGGGGCAATCGCCCTACAATGAGCAGTTCTTC
cdr3_aa: CASGRRGQSPYNEQFF

j_call: TRBJ2-5
d_call: NA
clone_size: NA
v_call: TRBV7-3
cdr3_length: 14
cdr3_nt: TGTGCCAGCAGCCCCGGGGGTTTACAAGAGACCCAGTACTTC
cdr3_aa: CASSPGGLQETQYF

j_call: TRBJ2-5
d_call: TRBD2
clone_size: NA
v_call: TRBV5-1
cdr3_length: 15
cdr3_nt: TGCGCCAGCAGCACCTACCGGGAGGCCGCGGAGACCCAGTACTTC
cdr3_aa: CASSTYREAAETQYF

j_call: TRBJ2-7
d_call: NA
clone_size: few
v_call: TRBV5-8
cdr3_length: 15
cdr3_nt: TGTGCCAGCAGCTCGCGACAGGTGCCCTACGACGAGCAGTACTTC
cdr3_aa: CASSSRQVPYDEQYF

j_call: TRBJ2-7
d_call: NA
clone_size: many
v_call: TRBV7-2
cdr3_length: 13
cdr3_nt: TGTGCCAGCAGCGAGACAGCTTCCTACGAGCAGTACTTC
cdr3_aa: CASSETASYEQYF

j_call: TRBJ2-7
d_call: TRBD1
clone_size: many
v_call: TRBV10-3
cdr3_length: 14
cdr3_nt: TGTGCCACCGAAGATACAGGGGATTCCTACGAGCAGTACTTC
cdr3_aa: CATEDTGDSYEQYF

j_call: TRBJ1-1
d_call: TRBD1
clone_size: many
v_call: TRBV12-3/TRBV12-4
cdr3_length: 13
cdr3_nt: TGTGCCAGCAGTCAGGGGGCGCGAACTGAAGCTTTCTTT
cdr3_aa: CASSQGARTEAFF

j_call: TRBJ2-6
d_call: NA
clone_size: NA
v_call: TRBV2
cdr3_length: 16
cdr3_nt: TGTGCCAGCATATCGGGGGTCCCTGTAGGGGCCAACGTCCTGACTTTC
cdr3_aa: CASISGVPVGANVLTF

j_call: TRBJ1-1
d_call: TRBD1
clone_size: NA
v_call: TRBV5-1
cdr3_length: 14
cdr3_nt: TGCGCCAGCAGCTTCAGGGGGCGCGACACTGAAGCTTTCTTT
cdr3_aa: CASSFRGRDTEAFF

j_call: TRBJ2-2
d_call: TRBD1
clone_size: many
v_call: TRBV20-1
cdr3_length: 16
cdr3_nt: TGCAGTGCAGGCCTTCCCGGGACAGGGGGCCGAAGGGAGCTGTTTTTT
cdr3_aa: CSAGLPGTGGRRELFF

j_call: TRBJ1-5
d_call: TRBD1
clone_size: once
v_call: TRBV28
cdr3_length: 14
cdr3_nt: TGTGCCAGCTCAAGCAGGGGGAGCAATAAGCCCCAGCATTTT
cdr3_aa: CASSSRGSNKPQHF

j_call: TRBJ1-4
d_call: NA
clone_size: many
v_call: TRBV12-5
cdr3_length: 15
cdr3_nt: TGTGCTAGTGGTCAGTACAGGGCATCTAATGAAAAACTGTTTTTT
cdr3_aa: CASGQYRASNEKLFF

j_call: TRBJ2-3
d_call: NA
clone_size: few
v_call: TRBV19
cdr3_length: 17
cdr3_nt: TGTGCCAGTAGTATAGATGGGCCCTCGATAAGGGCAGATACGCAGTATTTT
cdr3_aa: CASSIDGPSIRADTQYF

j_call: TRBJ2-5
d_call: TRBD2
clone_size: many
v_call: TRBV13
cdr3_length: 16
cdr3_nt: TGTGCCAGCAGCTTAGGGCTAGCGGGCCCCCAAGAGACCCAGTACTTC
cdr3_aa: CASSLGLAGPQETQYF

j_call: TRBJ2-7
d_call: TRBD1
clone_size: many
v_call: TRBV4-1
cdr3_length: 16
cdr3_nt: TGCGCCAGCAGCCAAGTCCCGGGACAGGGGTCCTACGAGCAGTACTTC
cdr3_aa: CASSQVPGQGSYEQYF

j_call: TRBJ2-3
d_call: TRBD2
clone_size: few
v_call: TRBV6-1
cdr3_length: 16
cdr3_nt: TGTGCCAGCAGTAAGCAGCTAGCGGCGAGCACAGATACGCAGTATTTT
cdr3_aa: CASSKQLAASTDTQYF

j_call: TRBJ2-3
d_call: NA
clone_size: NA
v_call: TRBV5-6
cdr3_length: 14
cdr3_nt: TGTGCCAGCAGGCCGGGACCCATCACAGATACGCAGTATTTT
cdr3_aa: CASRPGPITDTQYF

j_call: TRBJ2-7
d_call: NA
clone_size: many
v_call: TRBV27
cdr3_length: 14
cdr3_nt: TGTGCCAGCAGTTCCACCTCGACAGGATACGAGCAGTACTTC
cdr3_aa: CASSSTSTGYEQYF

j_call: TRBJ2-2
d_call: NA
clone_size: many
v_call: TRBV5-1
cdr3_length: 16
cdr3_nt: TGCGCCAGCAGCTTCCTTGGGACTCGGAACACCGGGGAGCTGTTTTTT
cdr3_aa: CASSFLGTRNTGELFF

j_call: TRBJ1-1
d_call: NA
clone_size: many
v_call: TRBV11-2
cdr3_length: 14
cdr3_nt: TGTGCCAGCAGCTCTAGCTGGAGGGACACTGAAGCTTTCTTT
cdr3_aa: CASSSSWRDTEAFF

j_call: TRBJ2-1
d_call: TRBD2
clone_size: many
v_call: TRBV7-8
cdr3_length: 16
cdr3_nt: TGTGCCAGCAGCTTAGATGGACTAGCGGGAGTAAATGAGCAGTTCTTC
cdr3_aa: CASSLDGLAGVNEQFF

j_call: TRBJ2-7
d_call: NA
clone_size: many
v_call: TRBV11-2
cdr3_length: 15
cdr3_nt: TGTGCCAGCAGCCTACCCCCCGTAGCCTCCTACGAGCAGTACTTC
cdr3_aa: CASSLPPVASYEQYF

j_call: TRBJ2-3
d_call: NA
clone_size: NA
v_call: TRBV5-6
cdr3_length: 14
cdr3_nt: TGTGCCAGCAGCCCCGGCGGCAGCGCAGATACGCAGTATTTT
cdr3_aa: CASSPGGSADTQYF

j_call: TRBJ1-2
d_call: NA
clone_size: many
v_call: TRBV4-2
cdr3_length: 16
cdr3_nt: TGTGCCAGCAGCCAATTACTGAGAGGGGGTAACTATGGCTACACCTTC
cdr3_aa: CASSQLLRGGNYGYTF

j_call: TRBJ2-6
d_call: NA
clone_size: NA
v_call: TRBV9
cdr3_length: 18
cdr3_nt: TGTGCCAGCAGCGTCACTCCCCGACCGATCTCTGGGGCCAACGTCCTGACTTTC
cdr3_aa: CASSVTPRPISGANVLTF

j_call: TRBJ2-7
d_call: NA
clone_size: many
v_call: TRBV5-1
cdr3_length: 14
cdr3_nt: TGCGCCAGCAGCTTCGCGGACCGCTCCTACGAGCAGTACTTC
cdr3_aa: CASSFADRSYEQYF

j_call: TRBJ1-5
d_call: NA
clone_size: few
v_call: TRBV19
cdr3_length: 16
cdr3_nt: TGTGCCAGTAGTATAGATCGGGGGGCCGGCAATCAGCCCCAGCATTTT
cdr3_aa: CASSIDRGAGNQPQHF

j_call: TRBJ2-5
d_call: NA
clone_size: many
v_call: TRBV9
cdr3_length: 15
cdr3_nt: TGTGCCAGCAGCGTAAACTGGCATGCGGCTGAGACCCAGTACTTC
cdr3_aa: CASSVNWHAAETQYF

j_call: TRBJ2-5
d_call: NA
clone_size: NA
v_call: TRBV2
cdr3_length: 12
cdr3_nt: TGTGCCAGCAGTTTCGGCAGGAGGGCCCAGTACTTC
cdr3_aa: CASSFGRRAQYF

j_call: TRBJ1-6
d_call: NA
clone_size: many
v_call: TRBV7-9
cdr3_length: 14
cdr3_nt: TGTGCCAGCAGCCGGGCGGGCCTTCGGTCACCCCTCCACTTT
cdr3_aa: CASSRAGLRSPLHF

j_call: TRBJ1-6
d_call: NA
clone_size: many
v_call: TRBV4-2
cdr3_length: 17
cdr3_nt: TGTGCCAGCAGCCAAATGGGGGCGCAGTCCTATAATTCACCCCTCCACTTT
cdr3_aa: CASSQMGAQSYNSPLHF

j_call: TRBJ2-3
d_call: TRBD1
clone_size: NA
v_call: TRBV20-1
cdr3_length: 11
cdr3_nt: TGCAGTGCTAGGGCTCCGGGACAGGTCTATTTT
cdr3_aa: CSARAPGQVYF

j_call: TRBJ2-1
d_call: NA
clone_size: few
v_call: TRBV12-3/TRBV12-4
cdr3_length: 17
cdr3_nt: TGTGCCAGCAGTCATACAGGGACCCTCAGCTCCTACAATGAGCAGTTCTTC
cdr3_aa: CASSHTGTLSSYNEQFF

j_call: TRBJ2-5
d_call: NA
clone_size: many
v_call: TRBV5-6
cdr3_length: 14
cdr3_nt: TGTGCCAGCAGCTTCTACCCATCCCAAGAGACCCAGTACTTC
cdr3_aa: CASSFYPSQETQYF

j_call: TRBJ1-5
d_call: NA
clone_size: many
v_call: TRBV5-1
cdr3_length: 13
cdr3_nt: TGCGCCAGCAGCACCTATAGCAATCAGCCCCAGCATTTT
cdr3_aa: CASSTYSNQPQHF

j_call: TRBJ2-5
d_call: NA
clone_size: NA
v_call: TRBV20-1
cdr3_length: 13
cdr3_nt: TGCAGTGCTAGAGATCCCCCGGGGGAGACCCAGTACTTC
cdr3_aa: CSARDPPGETQYF

j_call: TRBJ2-7
d_call: TRBD1
clone_size: many
v_call: TRBV5-1
cdr3_length: 13
cdr3_nt: TGCGCCAGCGGGACAGGGAGCTCCTACGAGCAGTACTTC
cdr3_aa: CASGTGSSYEQYF

j_call: TRBJ2-7
d_call: NA
clone_size: many
v_call: TRBV29-1
cdr3_length: 13
cdr3_nt: TGCAGCGTTGTTGTTCCGGGCACCTACGAGCAGTACTTC
cdr3_aa: CSVVVPGTYEQYF

j_call: TRBJ2-7
d_call: NA
clone_size: many
v_call: TRBV25-1
cdr3_length: 12
cdr3_nt: TGTGCCAGCAGTGAATTCAGGGACGAGCAGTACTTC
cdr3_aa: CASSEFRDEQYF

j_call: TRBJ1-5
d_call: NA
clone_size: NA
v_call: TRBV20-1
cdr3_length: 11
cdr3_nt: TGCAGTGCACTGTACGGCCAGCCCCAGCATTTT
cdr3_aa: CSALYGQPQHF

j_call: TRBJ1-1
d_call: TRBD1
clone_size: many
v_call: TRBV28
cdr3_length: 16
cdr3_nt: TGTGCCAGCAGTTTAGAGGGGACAGCTATGAACACTGAAGCTTTCTTT
cdr3_aa: CASSLEGTAMNTEAFF

j_call: TRBJ1-4
d_call: NA
clone_size: many
v_call: TRBV28
cdr3_length: 15
cdr3_nt: TGTGCCAGCAGTTTCCCCCCGGGGCCCAATGAAAAACTGTTTTTT
cdr3_aa: CASSFPPGPNEKLFF

j_call: TRBJ2-1
d_call: TRBD2
clone_size: many
v_call: TRBV10-3
cdr3_length: 16
cdr3_nt: TGTGCCATCAGTGAGTCTGGGACTAGAGGGACCAATGAGCAGTTCTTC
cdr3_aa: CAISESGTRGTNEQFF

j_call: TRBJ2-1
d_call: TRBD1
clone_size: many
v_call: TRBV24-1
cdr3_length: 18
cdr3_nt: TGTGCCACCAGTGATAGGTTTTACGGGACAGACTCCTACAATGAGCAGTTCTTC
cdr3_aa: CATSDRFYGTDSYNEQFF

j_call: TRBJ2-3
d_call: TRBD2
clone_size: many
v_call: TRBV4-2
cdr3_length: 18
cdr3_nt: TGTGCCAGCAGCCAAGACCGGGGACTAGCGGGGAGAAGCGATACGCAGTATTTT
cdr3_aa: CASSQDRGLAGRSDTQYF

j_call: TRBJ2-7
d_call: TRBD2
clone_size: many
v_call: TRBV14
cdr3_length: 16
cdr3_nt: TGTGCCAGCAGCCACCCAGGACTAGCGGGAGGAAACGAGCAGTACTTC
cdr3_aa: CASSHPGLAGGNEQYF

j_call: TRBJ2-7
d_call: NA
clone_size: many
v_call: TRBV7-9
cdr3_length: 15
cdr3_nt: TGTGCCAGCAGCCAGAGGGGCCATACGCCCTACGAGCAGTACTTC
cdr3_aa: CASSQRGHTPYEQYF

j_call: TRBJ2-7
d_call: NA
clone_size: few
v_call: TRBV4-3
cdr3_length: 14
cdr3_nt: TGCGCCAGCAGCCAAGACCTAGCGCGCGACGAGCAGTACTTC
cdr3_aa: CASSQDLARDEQYF

j_call: TRBJ1-1
d_call: NA
clone_size: many
v_call: TRBV9
cdr3_length: 15
cdr3_nt: TGTGCCAGCAGCGTAGTAAAGGGGATGAACACTGAAGCTTTCTTT
cdr3_aa: CASSVVKGMNTEAFF

j_call: TRBJ2-7
d_call: NA
clone_size: few
v_call: TRBV7-2
cdr3_length: 13
cdr3_nt: TGTGCCAGCAGCCCCCGCGGACAGTACGAGCAGTACTTC
cdr3_aa: CASSPRGQYEQYF

j_call: TRBJ2-4
d_call: NA
clone_size: many
v_call: TRBV5-1
cdr3_length: 14
cdr3_nt: TGCGCCAGCAGCTCCGGGGCGGCCAAAAACATTCAGTACTTC
cdr3_aa: CASSSGAAKNIQYF

j_call: TRBJ2-1
d_call: TRBD1
clone_size: many
v_call: TRBV29-1
cdr3_length: 12
cdr3_nt: TGCAGCGTTGATCCACAGGGGTATGAGCAGTTCTTC
cdr3_aa: CSVDPQGYEQFF

j_call: TRBJ2-2
d_call: NA
clone_size: many
v_call: TRBV10-3
cdr3_length: 14
cdr3_nt: TGTGCCATCAGTGAGAACAAGGCTTCCGGGGAGCTGTTTTTT
cdr3_aa: CAISENKASGELFF